The present TCR beta chain was sequenced within a study of radiotherapy plus CTLA-4 blockade in lung cancer. Whole-study context: Objective responses were recorded in roughly 20% of patients, with disease control recorded in about 33%.

In chemo-refractory metastatic non-small-cell lung cancer, patients got ipilimumab CTLA-4 blockade together with focal radiation. Repertoires were generated with immunoSEQ multiplex PCR, while TCRdb's copy carries only in-frame clones and drops some. The sample includes over 100,000 clones, approximately 90% seen only once; the top ten take approximately 7.2%. Study-level results: Expansion in blood of tumor-derived TCR clones was seen after radiotherapy plus ipilimumab. It was early blood T cell clone dynamics, with interferon-beta, that reportedly best predicted response.

Comments on this clone: The antigen is undetermined.

Source: peripheral blood, taken from a patient treated with radiotherapy plus ipilimumab. The source is a human donor with non-small cell lung cancer that progressed on radiotherapy plus ipilimumab.

CDR3 sequence (DNA): TGCAGTGCTAGAGGACAGACTGAAGCTTTCTTT. Translated, it gives CSARGQTEAFF. V is TRBV20-1 and J is TRBJ1-1; maybe TRBD1 (5 bases). Deletions cut 1 base from V and 5 bases from J, with 5 bases between. This CDR3 has 11 residues. In germline, CDR1 is DFQATT, CDR2 SNEGSKA (reference sequence).